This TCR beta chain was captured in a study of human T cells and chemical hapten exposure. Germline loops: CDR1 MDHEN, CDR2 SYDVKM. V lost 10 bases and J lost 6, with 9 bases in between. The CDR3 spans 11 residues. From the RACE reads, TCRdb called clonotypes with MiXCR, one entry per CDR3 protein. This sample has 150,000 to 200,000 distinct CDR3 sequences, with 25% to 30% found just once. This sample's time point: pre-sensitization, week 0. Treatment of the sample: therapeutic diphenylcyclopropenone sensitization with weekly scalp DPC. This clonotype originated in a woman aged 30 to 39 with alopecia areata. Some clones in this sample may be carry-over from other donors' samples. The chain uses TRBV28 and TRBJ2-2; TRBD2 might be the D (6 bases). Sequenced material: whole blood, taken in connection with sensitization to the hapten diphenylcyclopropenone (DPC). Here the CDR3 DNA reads TGTGCCACCCCGGGAGCCGGGGAGCTGTTTTTT. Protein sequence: CATPGAGELFF. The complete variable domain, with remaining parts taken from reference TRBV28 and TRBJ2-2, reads DVKVTQSSRYLVKRTGEKVFLECVQDMDHENMFWYRQDPGLGLRLIYFSYDVKMKEKGDIPEGYSVSREKKERFSLILESASTNQTSMYLCATPGAGELFFGEGSRLTVL.